This T cell receptor (beta chain) was recovered during a study of blood T cells in healthy people across ages. Findings and limits, study-wide: Aged donors had fewer naive CD4+ cells and lower diversity than long-lived donors.

Total RNA, at least 5.5 micrograms per sample, was extracted from PBMCs. V lost 6 bases to trimming and J lost 2 bases; unmatched junction nucleotides: 11. Germline V lookup: CDR1 DFQATT, CDR2 SNEGSKA (reference sequence). The CDR3 has 15 amino acids. A second about 7 to 12 cycle PCR used barcoded and J-beta primers. MiXCR was run by TCRdb on the 5' RACE reads, yielding one entry per CDR3 protein. Altogether around 800,000 distinct CDR3 sequences are present, 60% to 80% being singletons, with the ten largest covering 25% to 35%. With respect to this clonotype: The antigen remains undetermined.

The sample was blood. The source of this sequence is a man aged 25-40 years in good health. This chain uses TRBV20-1 with TRBJ2-3, with TRBD2 identical over 7 bases. CDR3: CSASPLAVLTDTQYF. As DNA, the CDR3 is TGCAGTGCGTCACCGCTAGCGGTACTCACAGATACGCAGTATTTT.